This T cell receptor (beta chain) was recorded in a study of cytomegalovirus exposure and HLA in healthy donors. Background on the study: Earlier sequencing of approximately 200 million T cells yielded fewer than 140 million unique TCR beta sequences. Drawn from HLA-typed donors, tens of millions of unique TCRs were held in an early data release.

PCR was performed using 60 Vbeta and 13 Jbeta primers. The repertoire was sequenced with immunoSEQ multiplex PCR; TCRdb's copy has only in-frame clones and lacks some. The data contain approximately 180,000 clones, about four fifths of them singletons. Points from the study as a whole: Many donors carried some public TCRs, although rarity characterized most TCR sequences. There were reportedly fewer N-insertions in an Asian-associated ancestry cluster than the approximately 640-donor mean, in a later analysis.

Details on this clone: Its matching antigen is unknown.

This sequence was found in a woman aged 35 to 49 in good health and CMV-seronegative. Sequencing used PBMCs.

DNA for the CDR3: TGCAGCGTTCGGAGGACAGGCCCCTTAGGGGGCTACACCTTC. It yields the protein CSVRRTGPLGGYTF. J is TRBJ1-2 and V is TRBV29-1, with TRBD1 matching over 7 bases. Germline CDR1 and CDR2: SQVTM and ANQGSEA. V shed 5 bases, J shed 8 bases, and the junction held 14 bases outside the gene matches. CDR3 length: 14 residues.